These T cell receptor beta chains were read from a single sample in a study of T cells in Graves' hyperthyroidism and ophthalmopathy. Using its own MiXCR run on the multiplex PCR reads, TCRdb lists one record per CDR3 protein. This table holds more than 450,000 distinct CDR3 sequences, 13% to 15% found once. The material sequenced was blood. These receptors were obtained from a woman aged 40 to 55 with Graves' hyperthyroidism. Each CDR3 is given with its conserved first and last residue. The D gene is left open where the match is weak. Some rows have no size entry. The others give once, few or many, or a class for an expanded clone.

v_call	j_call	d_call	clone_size	cdr3_aa	cdr3_nt
TRBV28	TRBJ2-7	TRBD2	many	CASTPTSGQSYEQYF	TGTGCCAGCACCCCGACTAGCGGGCAATCCTACGAGCAGTACTTC
TRBV27	TRBJ2-7	NA	NA	CASSGVGEQYF	TGTGCCAGCAGTGGGGTGGGCGAGCAGTACTTC
TRBV14	TRBJ2-2	NA	NA	CASSQDNTGELSF	TGTGCCAGCAGCCAAGATAATACCGGGGAGCTGTCTTTT
TRBV3-1	TRBJ2-3	NA	many	CASSQDGSGTDTQYF	TGTGCCAGCAGCCAAGACGGTAGCGGAACAGATACGCAGTATTTT
TRBV20-1	TRBJ2-1	NA	many	CSARTASVSSYNEQFF	TGCAGTGCTAGAACGGCTAGCGTGAGCTCCTACAATGAGCAGTTCTTC
TRBV7-2	TRBJ1-6	NA	many	CASSLTGADYNSPLHF	TGTGCCAGCAGCTTAACCGGGGCTGACTATAATTCACCCCTCCACTTT
TRBV4-1	TRBJ2-1	TRBD1	few	CASSFTRTGYNEQFF	TGCGCCAGCAGCTTCACTAGGACAGGATACAATGAGCAGTTCTTC
TRBV7-8	TRBJ1-2	NA	NA	CASSLATGGGASYGYTF	TGTGCCAGCAGCTTAGCGACTGGAGGAGGAGCGAGCTATGGCTACACCTTC
TRBV2	TRBJ2-7	TRBD1	many	CASRGQDYEQYF	TGTGCCAGCAGGGGACAGGACTACGAGCAGTACTTC
TRBV10-3	TRBJ2-7	NA	many	CAIRPGTDGGEQYF	TGTGCCATCAGGCCTGGGACAGACGGGGGCGAGCAGTACTTC
TRBV9	TRBJ2-4	NA	many	CASSLGVAKNIQYF	TGTGCCAGCAGCTTAGGGGTAGCCAAAAACATTCAGTACTTC
TRBV11-1	TRBJ2-2	TRBD1	many	CASSVDRGSTGELFF	TGTGCCAGCAGCGTCGACAGGGGGAGCACCGGGGAGCTGTTTTTT
TRBV7-9	TRBJ2-7	NA	many	CAGGSGVYEQYF	TGTGCCGGAGGATCAGGGGTATACGAGCAGTACTTC
TRBV10-3	TRBJ2-1	TRBD2	few	CAISPLAGVGNEQFF	TGTGCCATCAGCCCTCTAGCGGGAGTAGGAAATGAGCAGTTCTTC
TRBV30	TRBJ2-3	NA	many	CAWALSGGIDTQYF	TGTGCCTGGGCGCTTAGCGGAGGTATAGATACGCAGTATTTT
TRBV28	TRBJ2-1	NA	many	CASSLKDIRGNEQFF	TGTGCCAGCAGTTTAAAGGACATCAGGGGCAATGAGCAGTTCTTC
TRBV20-1	TRBJ2-1	TRBD1	many	CSARAGGRNEQFF	TGCAGTGCTAGAGCAGGGGGCCGGAATGAGCAGTTCTTC
TRBV28	TRBJ2-1	TRBD2	many	CASSSTSGPSSYNEQFF	TGTGCCAGCAGTTCGACTAGCGGGCCGAGCTCCTACAATGAGCAGTTCTTC
TRBV12-3/TRBV12-4	TRBJ2-7	TRBD1	many	CASSTGATPYEQYF	TGTGCCAGCAGCACAGGGGCAACCCCCTACGAGCAGTACTTC
TRBV30	TRBJ1-2	TRBD1	many	CACNDRGRGYTF	TGTGCCTGCAACGACAGGGGGCGGGGCTACACCTTC
TRBV2	TRBJ2-7	NA	many	CASTQGNEQYF	TGTGCCAGCACCCAGGGTAACGAGCAGTACTTC
TRBV4-1	TRBJ2-7	NA	NA	CASSQEGPGTSYEQYF	TGCGCCAGCAGCCAAGAAGGGCCAGGAACATCTTACGAGCAGTACTTC
TRBV4-1	TRBJ1-4	NA	few	CASSQDWPGVNEKLFF	TGCGCCAGCAGCCAAGATTGGCCAGGGGTTAATGAAAAACTGTTTTTT
TRBV19	TRBJ2-3	NA	once	CASKNDRSTDTQYF	TGTGCCAGTAAAAACGACCGAAGCACAGATACGCAGTATTTT
TRBV28	TRBJ1-2	NA	many	CASGSGTRDDGYTF	TGTGCCAGCGGATCCGGGACCCGGGACGATGGCTACACCTTC
TRBV19	TRBJ1-2	NA	few	CASSIEYGDYGYTF	TGTGCCAGTAGTATAGAATACGGAGACTATGGCTACACCTTC
TRBV12-3/TRBV12-4	TRBJ1-1	TRBD1	NA	CTSSLRTGGNQAFF	TGTACCAGCAGCTTAAGGACAGGGGGCAATCAAGCTTTCTTT
TRBV28	TRBJ2-7	TRBD2	once	CASSLTSGSAYEQYF	TGTGCCAGCAGTCTGACTAGCGGGAGTGCCTACGAGCAGTACTTC
TRBV7-8	TRBJ1-5	NA	many	CASSLERGDQPQHF	TGTGCCAGCAGCTTAGAAAGGGGAGATCAGCCCCAGCATTTT
TRBV28	TRBJ1-2	TRBD1	many	CASSSNQGAKDYGYTF	TGTGCCAGCAGTTCCAATCAGGGGGCGAAAGACTATGGCTACACCTTC
TRBV4-1	TRBJ2-3	TRBD2	NA	CASSPRRGIQADTQYF	TGCGCCAGCAGCCCGAGGCGGGGGATCCAGGCAGATACGCAGTATTTT
TRBV3-1	TRBJ1-5	TRBD1	many	CASSQGQGENQPQHF	TGTGCCAGCAGCCAGGGACAGGGGGAGAATCAGCCCCAGCATTTT
TRBV3-1	TRBJ2-2	NA	NA	CASSQDVTGELFF	TGTGCCAGCAGCCAAGACGTCACCGGGGAGCTGTTTTTT
TRBV20-1	TRBJ2-1	TRBD1	once	CSARGQGNNEQFF	TGCAGTGCTAGAGGACAGGGCAACAATGAGCAGTTCTTC
TRBV6-1	TRBJ1-5	NA	NA	CAIRGGHPNQPQHF	TGTGCCATAAGAGGGGGGCACCCCAATCAGCCCCAGCATTTT
TRBV3-1	TRBJ1-2	NA	many	CASSQEANYGYTF	TGTGCCAGCAGCCAAGAGGCTAACTATGGCTACACCTTC
TRBV28	TRBJ2-7	NA	many	CASSSHDSSYEQYF	TGTGCCAGCAGTTCCCATGACAGCTCCTACGAGCAGTACTTC
TRBV6-1	TRBJ2-2	NA	few	CASSAGPGTGELFF	TGTGCCAGCAGTGCGGGGCCCGGCACCGGGGAGCTGTTTTTT
TRBV6-1	TRBJ1-2	NA	many	CASMGRLNYGYTF	TGTGCCAGCATGGGGCGGCTTAACTATGGCTACACCTTC
TRBV11-3	TRBJ2-1	NA	many	CASSFRGQYNEQFF	TGTGCCAGCAGTTTCCGAGGACAGTACAATGAGCAGTTCTTC
TRBV27	TRBJ1-6	NA	many	CASSPRTDSTYSPLHF	TGTGCCAGCAGTCCCCGGACGGATTCTACGTATTCACCCCTCCACTTT
TRBV11-2	TRBJ2-7	TRBD2	many	CASSLTSGSLEQYF	TGTGCCAGCAGCTTAACTAGCGGGAGCCTCGAGCAGTACTTC
TRBV11-2	TRBJ1-6	NA	many	CASSATGFSYNSPLHF	TGTGCCAGCAGCGCTACAGGATTCTCCTATAATTCACCCCTCCACTTT
TRBV11-2	TRBJ2-5	NA	few	CASSPQRGGGGETQYF	TGTGCCAGCAGCCCGCAGAGAGGTGGAGGAGGAGAGACCCAGTACTTC
TRBV2	TRBJ2-2	NA	many	CASTRIPSGELFF	TGTGCCAGCACCCGAATCCCTAGCGGGGAGCTGTTTTTT
TRBV20-1	TRBJ1-5	NA	many	CNARVGLDQPQHF	TGCAATGCTAGAGTTGGCCTTGATCAGCCCCAGCATTTT
TRBV4-1	TRBJ1-5	TRBD1	few	CASSQAQTGGGQPQHF	TGCGCCAGCAGCCAGGCCCAGACAGGGGGTGGGCAGCCCCAGCATTTT
TRBV2	TRBJ1-1	NA	many	CASRGSPNTEAFF	TGTGCCAGCAGGGGCTCCCCTAACACTGAAGCTTTCTTT
TRBV20-1	TRBJ1-5	NA	NA	CSASGRGKVGSNQPQHF	TGCAGTGCTAGCGGCAGGGGAAAGGTGGGAAGCAATCAGCCCCAGCATTTT
TRBV28	TRBJ2-4	NA	many	CASSPTSGSKNIQYF	TGTGCCAGCAGCCCGACCTCCGGGTCCAAAAACATTCAGTACTTC
TRBV6-1	TRBJ1-6	NA	NA	CASFRTSSYNSPLHF	TGTGCCAGTTTTCGAACCAGCTCCTATAATTCACCCCTCCACTTT
TRBV20-1	TRBJ2-7	NA	NA	CSASGLNEQYF	TGCAGTGCTAGCGGGCTAAACGAGCAGTACTTC